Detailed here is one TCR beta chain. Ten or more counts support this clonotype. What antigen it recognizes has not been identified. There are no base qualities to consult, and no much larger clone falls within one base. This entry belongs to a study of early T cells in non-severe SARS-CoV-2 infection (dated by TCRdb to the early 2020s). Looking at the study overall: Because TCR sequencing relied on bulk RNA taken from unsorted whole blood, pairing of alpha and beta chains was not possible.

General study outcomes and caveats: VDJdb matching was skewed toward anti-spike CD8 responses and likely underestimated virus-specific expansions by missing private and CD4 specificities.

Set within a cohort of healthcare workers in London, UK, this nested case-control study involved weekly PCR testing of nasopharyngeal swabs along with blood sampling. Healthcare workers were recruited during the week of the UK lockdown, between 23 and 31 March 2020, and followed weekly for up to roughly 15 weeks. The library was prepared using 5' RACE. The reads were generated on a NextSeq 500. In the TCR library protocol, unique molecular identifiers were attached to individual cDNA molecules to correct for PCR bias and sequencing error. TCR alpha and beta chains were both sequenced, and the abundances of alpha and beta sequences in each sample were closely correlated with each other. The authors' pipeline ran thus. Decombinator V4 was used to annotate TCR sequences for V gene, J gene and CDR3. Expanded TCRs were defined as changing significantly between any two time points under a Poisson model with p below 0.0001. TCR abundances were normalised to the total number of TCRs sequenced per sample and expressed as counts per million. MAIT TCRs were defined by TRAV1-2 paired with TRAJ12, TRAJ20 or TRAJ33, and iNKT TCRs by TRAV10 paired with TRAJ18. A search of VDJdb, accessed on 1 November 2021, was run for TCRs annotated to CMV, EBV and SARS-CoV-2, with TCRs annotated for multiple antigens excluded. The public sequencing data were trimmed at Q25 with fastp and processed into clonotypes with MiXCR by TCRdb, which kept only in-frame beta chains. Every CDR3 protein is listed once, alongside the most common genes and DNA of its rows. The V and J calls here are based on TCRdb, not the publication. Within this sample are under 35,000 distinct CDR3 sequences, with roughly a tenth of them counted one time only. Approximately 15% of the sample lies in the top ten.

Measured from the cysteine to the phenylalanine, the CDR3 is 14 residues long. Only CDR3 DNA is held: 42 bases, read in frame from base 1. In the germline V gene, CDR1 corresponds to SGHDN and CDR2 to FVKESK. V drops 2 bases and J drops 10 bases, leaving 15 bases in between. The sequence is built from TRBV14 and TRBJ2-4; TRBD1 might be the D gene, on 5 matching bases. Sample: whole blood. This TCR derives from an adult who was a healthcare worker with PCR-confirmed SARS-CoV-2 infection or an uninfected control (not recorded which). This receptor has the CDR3 CASSQSGAQMIQYF. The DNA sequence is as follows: TGTGCCAGCAGCCAATCTGGGGCCCAAATGATTCAGTACTTC.